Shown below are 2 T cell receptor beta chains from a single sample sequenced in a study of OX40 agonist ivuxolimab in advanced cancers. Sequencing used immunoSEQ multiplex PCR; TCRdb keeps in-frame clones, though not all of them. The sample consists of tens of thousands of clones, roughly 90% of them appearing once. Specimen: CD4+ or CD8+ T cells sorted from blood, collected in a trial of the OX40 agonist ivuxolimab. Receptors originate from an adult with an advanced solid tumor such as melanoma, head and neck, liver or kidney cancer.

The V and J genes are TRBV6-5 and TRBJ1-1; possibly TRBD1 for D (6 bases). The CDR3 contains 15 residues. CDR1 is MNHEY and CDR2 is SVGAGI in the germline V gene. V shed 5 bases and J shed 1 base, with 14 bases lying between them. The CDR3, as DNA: TGTGCCAGCAGTGCTACAGGGTTCGGGAACACTGAAGCTTTCTTT. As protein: CASSATGFGNTEAFF.

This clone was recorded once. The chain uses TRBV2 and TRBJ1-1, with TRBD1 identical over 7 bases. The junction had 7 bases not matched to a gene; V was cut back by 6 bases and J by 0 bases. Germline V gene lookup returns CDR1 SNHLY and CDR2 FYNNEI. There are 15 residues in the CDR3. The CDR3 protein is CASSAGTVLNTEAFF. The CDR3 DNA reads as TGTGCCAGCAGCGCCGGGACAGTATTGAACACTGAAGCTTTCTTT.